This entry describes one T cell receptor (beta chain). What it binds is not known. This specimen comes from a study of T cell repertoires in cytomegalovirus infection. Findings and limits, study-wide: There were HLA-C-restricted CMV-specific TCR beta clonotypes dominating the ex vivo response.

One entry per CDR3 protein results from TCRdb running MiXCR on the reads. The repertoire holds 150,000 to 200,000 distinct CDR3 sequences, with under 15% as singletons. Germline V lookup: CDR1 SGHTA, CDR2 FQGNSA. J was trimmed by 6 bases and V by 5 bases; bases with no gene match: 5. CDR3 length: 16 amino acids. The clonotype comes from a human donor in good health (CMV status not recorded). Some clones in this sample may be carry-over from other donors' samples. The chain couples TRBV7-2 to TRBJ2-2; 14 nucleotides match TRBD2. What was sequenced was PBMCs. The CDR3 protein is CASSLRLAGGAGELFF. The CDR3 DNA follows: TGTGCCAGCAGCCTCCGACTAGCGGGAGGGGCCGGGGAGCTGTTTTTT.